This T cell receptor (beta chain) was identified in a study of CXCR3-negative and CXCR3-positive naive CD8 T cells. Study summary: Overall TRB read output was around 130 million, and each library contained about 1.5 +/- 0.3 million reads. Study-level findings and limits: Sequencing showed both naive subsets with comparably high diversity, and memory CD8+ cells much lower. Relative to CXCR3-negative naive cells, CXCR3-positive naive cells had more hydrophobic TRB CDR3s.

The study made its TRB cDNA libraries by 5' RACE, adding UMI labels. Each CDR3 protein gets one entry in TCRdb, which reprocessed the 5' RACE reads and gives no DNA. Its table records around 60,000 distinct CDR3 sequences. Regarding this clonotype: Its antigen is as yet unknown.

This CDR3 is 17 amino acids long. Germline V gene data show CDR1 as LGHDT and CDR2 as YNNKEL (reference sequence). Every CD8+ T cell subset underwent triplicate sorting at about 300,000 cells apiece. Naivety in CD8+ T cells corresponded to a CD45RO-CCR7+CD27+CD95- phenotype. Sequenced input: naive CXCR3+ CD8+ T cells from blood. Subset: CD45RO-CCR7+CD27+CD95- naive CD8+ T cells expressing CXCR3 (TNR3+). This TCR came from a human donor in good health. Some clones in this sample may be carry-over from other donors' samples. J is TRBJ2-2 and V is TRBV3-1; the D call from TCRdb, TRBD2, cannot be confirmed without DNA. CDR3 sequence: CASSQLAGGLNTGELFF.